This T cell receptor beta chain was captured by sequencing in a study of graft-versus-host responses after intestinal transplantation. Overall study findings and caveats: Declines in HvG clones occurring early post-transplant were associated with peak circulating GvH clone levels.

Profiled with immunoSEQ multiplex PCR; TCRdb holds only in-frame clones, not every one. Of 25,000 to 30,000 clones listed, about 80% are singletons. Worth noting for this clone: Antigen specificity is unknown.

V gave up 5 bases and J gave up 5 bases; unmatched junction bases: 7. The CDR3 extends over 14 amino acids. Germline V gene sequence: CDR1 KGHSH, CDR2 LQKENI. The sequence came from a human donor who received an intestinal transplant. This sample comprised unstimulated CD4+ T cells sorted from spleen or lymph node cells, obtained before intestinal transplant. This chain uses TRBV18 with TRBJ1-1, with TRBD1 matching over 8 bases. In DNA form, the CDR3 reads TGTGCCAGCTCAGCGCAGGGGGCGGGGACTGAAGCTTTCTTT. Translation gives CASSAQGAGTEAFF.